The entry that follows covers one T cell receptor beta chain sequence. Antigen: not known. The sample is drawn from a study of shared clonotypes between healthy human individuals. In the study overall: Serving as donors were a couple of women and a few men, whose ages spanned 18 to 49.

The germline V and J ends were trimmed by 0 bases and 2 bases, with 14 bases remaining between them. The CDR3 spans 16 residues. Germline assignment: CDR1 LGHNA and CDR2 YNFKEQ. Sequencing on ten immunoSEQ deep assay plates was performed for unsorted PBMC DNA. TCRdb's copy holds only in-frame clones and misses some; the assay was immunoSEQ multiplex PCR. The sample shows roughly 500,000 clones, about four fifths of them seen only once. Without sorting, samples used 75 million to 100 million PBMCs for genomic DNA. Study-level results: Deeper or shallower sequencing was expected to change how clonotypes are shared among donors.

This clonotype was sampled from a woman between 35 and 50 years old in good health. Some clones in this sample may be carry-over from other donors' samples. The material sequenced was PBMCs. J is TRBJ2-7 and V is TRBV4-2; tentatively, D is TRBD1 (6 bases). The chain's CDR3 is CASSQDKGDLPYEQYF. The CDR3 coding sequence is TGTGCCAGCAGCCAAGATAAGGGGGACCTTCCCTACGAGCAGTACTTC.